This T cell receptor (beta chain) emerged from a study of PD-1 blockade in classical Hodgkin lymphoma. General study points: Those patients who began receiving nivolumab less than 1 year after ASCT had lower diversity, and they were excluded. The causes of the repertoire differences, possibly disease activity or prior therapy, remain undefined. Prior to therapy, complete responders displayed diversity much like that of newly diagnosed patients. The CD4+ diversity rise by C4D1 was clearest in complete responders.

All trial patients relapsed after autologous stem cell transplantation. With respect to this clone: Its cognate antigen is unknown.

The CDR3 has 13 amino acids. Trimming cost V 1 base and J 7 bases, with 10 bases left between them. Germline values: CDR1 SEHNR, CDR2 FQNEAQ (reference sequence). Using immunoSEQ multiplex PCR, the repertoire was profiled, and TCRdb retains in-frame clones only, with some absent. The sample contains roughly 25,000 clones, 82% of which appear only once. This specimen was peripheral blood mononuclear cells (PBMCs), taken before the second cycle of nivolumab. The chain combines TRBV7-9 with TRBJ1-2; unclear D gene. This receptor was identified in a human donor with classical Hodgkin lymphoma. CDR3 in amino acids: CASSLVFGSGYTF. As DNA, the CDR3 is TGTGCCAGCAGCTTAGTTTTCGGTAGTGGCTACACCTTC. The full variable domain, completed using reference TRBV7-9 and TRBJ1-2, is DTGVSQNPRHKITKRGQNVTFRCDPISEHNRLYWYRQTLGQGPEFLTYFQNEAQLEKSRLLSDRFSAERPKGSFSTLEIQRTEQGDSAMYLCASSLVFGSGYTFGSGTRLTVV.